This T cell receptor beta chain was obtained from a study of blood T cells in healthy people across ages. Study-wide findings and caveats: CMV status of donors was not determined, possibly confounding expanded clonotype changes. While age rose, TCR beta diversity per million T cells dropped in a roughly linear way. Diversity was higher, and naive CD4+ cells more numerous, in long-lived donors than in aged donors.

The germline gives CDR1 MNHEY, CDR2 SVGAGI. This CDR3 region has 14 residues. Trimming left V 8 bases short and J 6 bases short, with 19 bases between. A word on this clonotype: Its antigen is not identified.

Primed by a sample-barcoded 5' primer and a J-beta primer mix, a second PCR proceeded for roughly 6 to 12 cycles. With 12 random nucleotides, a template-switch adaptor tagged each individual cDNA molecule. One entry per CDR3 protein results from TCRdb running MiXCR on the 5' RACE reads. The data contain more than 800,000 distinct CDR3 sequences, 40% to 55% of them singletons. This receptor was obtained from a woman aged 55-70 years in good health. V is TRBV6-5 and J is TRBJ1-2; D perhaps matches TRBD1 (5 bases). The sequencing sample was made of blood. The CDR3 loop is CASRRGRLPHGYTF. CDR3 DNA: TGTGCCAGCCGCCGGGGCAGGCTACCCCATGGCTACACCTTC.